A single sample gave rise to the 11 T cell receptor beta chains below, sequenced in a study of OX40 agonist ivuxolimab in advanced cancers. Profiling relied on immunoSEQ multiplex PCR, and the TCRdb table lists in-frame clones only, not all of them. Of approximately 77,000 clones listed, approximately 94% are singletons. This specimen consisted of CD4+ or CD8+ T cells sorted from blood, obtained in a trial of the OX40 agonist ivuxolimab. The receptors stem from an adult with an advanced solid tumor such as melanoma, head and neck, liver or kidney cancer.

The chain recombines TRBV6-1 with TRBJ1-2; D call uncertain. The V gene lost 1 base and the J gene lost 7 bases, with 4 bases spanning the gap. The germline V gene has CDR1 MNHNS and CDR2 SASEGT. This CDR3 comprises 11 residues. CDR3 DNA sequence: TGTGCCAGCAGTGAAGTCGCTGGCTACACCTTC. Its translation: CASSEVAGYTF.

The V call is TRBV7-3, the J call TRBJ2-5; D unresolved. The V end was cut by 0 bases, the J end by 2 bases, with 10 bases between. The germline gives CDR1 SGHTA, CDR2 FQGTGA. The CDR3 consists of 15 residues. The CDR3 DNA reads TGTGCCAGCAGCTTAACGGGATTGAGGCAAGAGACCCAGTACTTC. Translation gives CASSLTGLRQETQYF.

In its sample, this clone was seen once. The chain joins TRBV14 to TRBJ2-5; D gene unclear. The CDR3 has 16 residues. Germline V lookup: CDR1 SGHDN, CDR2 FVKESK. The V and J ends lost 1 base and 5 bases respectively, with 17 bases between them. The DNA of the CDR3 is TGTGCCAGCAGCCAAGGTAGACAAAGGAGATGGGAGACCCAGTACTTC. Protein sequence: CASSQGRQRRWETQYF.

The V and J genes are TRBV19 and TRBJ1-5; TRBD1 matches 8 bases. The V and J ends lost 4 bases and 2 bases, in that order; junction bases with no gene match: 10. The germline gives CDR1 LNHDA, CDR2 SQIVND (reference sequence). The CDR3 spans 17 residues. CDR3 sequence: CASSTRTGRVGNQPQHF. The CDR3 coding sequence is TGTGCCAGTAGTACTAGGACAGGGAGGGTCGGCAATCAGCCCCAGCATTTT.

The V gene is TRBV6-6, the J gene TRBJ2-7; D gene ambiguous. This CDR3 has 13 amino acids. Trimming pared 2 bases from V and 3 bases from J, leaving 8 bases between. Germline V gene sequence: CDR1 MNHNY, CDR2 SVGAGI (reference sequence). CDR3 DNA: TGTGCCAGCAGTTACGGTGCATTCTACGAGCAGTACTTC. Translating gives CASSYGAFYEQYF.

V is TRBV7-9 and J is TRBJ1-1; D is undetermined. The CDR3 extends over 16 amino acids. Germline V CDR1 and CDR2: SEHNR, FQNEAQ (reference sequence). V gave up 4 bases and J gave up 3 bases, with 18 bases separating them. Here the CDR3 reads CASSSALGFSDTEAFF. As DNA, the CDR3 is TGTGCCAGCAGCTCGGCCCTGGGCTTTTCGGACACTGAAGCTTTCTTT. Using reference TRBV7-9 and TRBJ1-1 for the parts outside the CDR3, the full variable domain is DTGVSQNPRHKITKRGQNVTFRCDPISEHNRLYWYRQTLGQGPEFLTYFQNEAQLEKSRLLSDRFSAERPKGSFSTLEIQRTEQGDSAMYLCASSSALGFSDTEAFFGQGTRLTVV.

The rearrangement links TRBV7-2 to TRBJ1-2; TRBD1 agrees at 8 bases. V lost 6 bases and J lost 8; bases outside the gene matches: 5. The germline V gene encodes CDR1 SGHTA and CDR2 FQGNSA. This CDR3 has 12 residues. The CDR3 bases are TGTGCCAGCAGAGGGACAGGAGGCGGCTACACCTTC. This codes for CASRGTGGGYTF.

This clone came up a few times. The chain links TRBV9 to TRBJ2-5; 11 bases are a match to TRBD1. The J segment lost 5 bases and the V segment lost 4 bases, leaving 7 bases of the junction unmatched. The CDR3 runs 15 residues. In germline, CDR1 is SGDLS, CDR2 YYNGEE. The CDR3 nucleotides are TGTGCCAGCAGCCTCAGGACAGGGGGCCTGGAGACCCAGTACTTC. It translates to CASSLRTGGLETQYF.

The chain combines TRBV5-1 with TRBJ2-7, with 7 nucleotides matching TRBD1. CDR1 and CDR2 (germline): SGHRS, YFSETQ. J gave up 5 bases and V 4 bases, and 9 bases lay outside the gene matches. The length of the CDR3 is 14 residues. DNA for the CDR3: TGCGCCAGCAGCCCGCGACAGGGTGTACACGAGCAGTACTTC. Its translation is CASSPRQGVHEQYF.

The chain joins TRBV7-8 to TRBJ1-1; D is ambiguous. CDR3 length: 14 residues. CDR1 is SGHVS and CDR2 is FQNEAQ in the germline V gene. V lost 8 bases, J lost 1 base, and 14 bases lay in between. The CDR3 region is CASHYFGQNTEAFF. The CDR3 DNA sequence: TGTGCCAGCCACTATTTTGGGCAGAACACTGAAGCTTTCTTT.

This sequence joins TRBV6-5 and TRBJ2-3; possibly TRBD2 for D (5 bases). Trimming removed 0 bases at V and 5 bases at J, with 12 bases between. Germline values: CDR1 MNHEY, CDR2 SVGAGI. This CDR3 has 15 amino acids. The CDR3 DNA follows: TGTGCCAGCAGTTACTCGTGGCTAGCCCAAGATACGCAGTATTTT. It codes for CASSYSWLAQDTQYF.